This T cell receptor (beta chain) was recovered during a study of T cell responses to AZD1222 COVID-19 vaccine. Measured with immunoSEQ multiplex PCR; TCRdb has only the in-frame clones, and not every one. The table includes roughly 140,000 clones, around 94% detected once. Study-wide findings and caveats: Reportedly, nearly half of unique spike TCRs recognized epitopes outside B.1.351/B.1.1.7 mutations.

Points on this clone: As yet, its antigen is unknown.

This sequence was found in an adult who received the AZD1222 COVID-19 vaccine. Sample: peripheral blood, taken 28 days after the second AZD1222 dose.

The CDR3 here is CASSLGLALSYEQYF. CDR3 sequence (DNA): TGTGCCAGCAGCCTCGGACTAGCGCTGTCCTACGAGCAGTACTTC. V usage is TRBV3-1 (or the pseudogene TRBV3-2) and J usage is TRBJ2-7; TRBD2 aligns across 9 bases. V gave up 4 bases and J gave up 1 base; unmatched junction bases: 5. This CDR3 has 15 residues. Germline lookup yields CDR1 LGHDT and CDR2 YNNKEL (reference sequence).